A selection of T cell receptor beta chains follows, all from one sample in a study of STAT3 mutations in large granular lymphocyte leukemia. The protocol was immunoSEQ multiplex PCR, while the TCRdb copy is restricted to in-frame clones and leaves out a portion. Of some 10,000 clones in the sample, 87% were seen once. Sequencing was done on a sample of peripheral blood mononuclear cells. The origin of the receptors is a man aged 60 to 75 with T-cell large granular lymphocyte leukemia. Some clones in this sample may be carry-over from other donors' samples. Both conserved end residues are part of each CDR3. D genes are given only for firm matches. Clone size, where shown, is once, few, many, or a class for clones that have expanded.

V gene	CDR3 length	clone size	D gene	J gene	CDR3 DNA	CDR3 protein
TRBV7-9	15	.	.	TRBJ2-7	TGTGCCAGCAGCCCGAGGTCCAGTAAGGGCTACGAGCAGTACTTC	CASSPRSSKGYEQYF
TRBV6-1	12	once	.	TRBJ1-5	TGTGCCAGCAGAGTAAGCAATCAGCCCCAGCATTTT	CASRVSNQPQHF
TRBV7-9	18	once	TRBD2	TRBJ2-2	TGTGCCAGCAGCTTAGACCTTAGCGGGAGACAAGACACCGGGGAGCTGTTTTTT	CASSLDLSGRQDTGELFF
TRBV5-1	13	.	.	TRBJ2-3	TGCGCCAGCAGCTCCGCATCGGGCCCGGCGCAGTATTTT	CASSSASGPAQYF
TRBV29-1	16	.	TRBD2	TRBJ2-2	TGCAGCGTGGGACTAGCGGGAGGGACGAACACCGGGGAGCTGTTTTTT	CSVGLAGGTNTGELFF
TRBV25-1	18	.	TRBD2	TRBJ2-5	TGTGCCAGCAGTGAATATCTAGGACTAGCGGGGATTCAAGAGACCCAGTACTTC	CASSEYLGLAGIQETQYF
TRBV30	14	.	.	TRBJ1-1	TGTGCCGGACGGGACAACCATATGGGAACTGAAGCTTTCTTT	CAGRDNHMGTEAFF
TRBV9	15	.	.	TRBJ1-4	TGTGCCAGCAGCGCACGGGGGGCAACTAATGAAAAACTGTTTTTT	CASSARGATNEKLFF
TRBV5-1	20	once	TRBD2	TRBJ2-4	TGCGCCAGCAGCGTAAGAGGGGGCGGACTAGCGGACCTAGCCAAAAACATTCAGTACTTC	CASSVRGGGLADLAKNIQYF
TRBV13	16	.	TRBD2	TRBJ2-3	TGTGCCAGCAGCTTAGGCTCTAGCGGGGACACAGATACGCAGTATTTT	CASSLGSSGDTDTQYF
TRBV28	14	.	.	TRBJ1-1	TGTGCCAGCACCCCGCACGGGCTGAACACTGAAGCTTTCTTT	CASTPHGLNTEAFF
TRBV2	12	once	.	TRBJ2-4	TGTGCCAGCAGTGAAGTGGGGAACATTCAGTACTTC	CASSEVGNIQYF
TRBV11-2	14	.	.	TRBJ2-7	TGTGCCAGCAGCTTCGGACACCACTCCTACGAGCAGTACTTC	CASSFGHHSYEQYF
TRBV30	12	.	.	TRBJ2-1	TGTGCCGAGGGGGGCTCCTACAATGAGCAGTTCTTC	CAEGGSYNEQFF
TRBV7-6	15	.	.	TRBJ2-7	TGTGCCAGCAGCTTAAAAACCCTCTCGGGCTCCGAGCAGTACTTC	CASSLKTLSGSEQYF
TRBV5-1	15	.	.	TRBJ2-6	TGCGCCAGACCGGCCGGTCGCTCTGGGGCCAACGTCCTGACTTTC	CARPAGRSGANVLTF
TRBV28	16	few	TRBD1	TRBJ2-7	TGTGCCAGCAGTCCAACCTTACAGGGGTCCCTCTACGAGCAGTACTTC	CASSPTLQGSLYEQYF
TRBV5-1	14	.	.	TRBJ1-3	TGCGCCAGCAGCGCCCGGGACGGCGGAAACACCATATATTTT	CASSARDGGNTIYF
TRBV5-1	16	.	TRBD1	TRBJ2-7	TGCGCCAGCAGCTTGGCGCCAGGGGGCATGTCCTACGAGCAGTACTTC	CASSLAPGGMSYEQYF
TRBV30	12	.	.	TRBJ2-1	TGTGCCTGGACCTTAGGAGGATATGAGCAGTTCTTC	CAWTLGGYEQFF
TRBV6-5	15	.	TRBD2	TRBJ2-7	TGTGCCAGCAGTTACCGAAACGGGGGGATCTACGAGCAGTACTTC	CASSYRNGGIYEQYF
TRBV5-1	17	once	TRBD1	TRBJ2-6	TGCGCCAGCAGCTTAGTCGGGACAGCCTCTGGGGCCAACGTCCTGACTTTC	CASSLVGTASGANVLTF
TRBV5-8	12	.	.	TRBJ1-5	TGTGCCAGCAGCCCCTTGGTCCAGCCCCAGCATTTT	CASSPLVQPQHF
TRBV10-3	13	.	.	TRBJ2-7	TGTGCCATCAGTGAGTCCGGGGGCTACGAGCAGTACTTC	CAISESGGYEQYF
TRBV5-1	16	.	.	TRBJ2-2	TGCGCCAGCACCCGACGAGGGGGGGAAGGGACCGGGGAGCTGTTTTTT	CASTRRGGEGTGELFF
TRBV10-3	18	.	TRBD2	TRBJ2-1	TGTGCCATCAGTGAAGGGACTAGCGGGAGTAGGAGGTACAATGAGCAGTTCTTC	CAISEGTSGSRRYNEQFF
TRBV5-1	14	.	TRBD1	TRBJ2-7	TGCGCCAGCAGCGTTCGACAGGGGGCAGACGAGCAGTACTTC	CASSVRQGADEQYF
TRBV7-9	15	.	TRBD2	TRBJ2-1	TGTGCCAGCAGCTTTGGGAGCGGGAGGCTCAATGAGCAGTTCTTC	CASSFGSGRLNEQFF
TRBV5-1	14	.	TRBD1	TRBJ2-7	TGCGCCAGCAGCATCACGGACAGGGGTTACGAGCAGTACTTC	CASSITDRGYEQYF
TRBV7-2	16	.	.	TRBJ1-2	TGTGCCAGCAGCTTACGTGGTGGGCAGCCGGGGTATGGCTACACCTTC	CASSLRGGQPGYGYTF
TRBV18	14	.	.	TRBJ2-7	TGTGCCAGCTCACCGGGGGGGGCCGCCTACGAGCAGTACTTC	CASSPGGAAYEQYF
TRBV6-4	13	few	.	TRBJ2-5	TGTGCCAGCAGTCCGGACAGCATTGGGACCCAGTACTTC	CASSPDSIGTQYF
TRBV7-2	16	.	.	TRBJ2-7	TGTGCCAGCAGCTTATCTAGCGGGCCAAGGGGGCGCGAGCAGTACTTC	CASSLSSGPRGREQYF
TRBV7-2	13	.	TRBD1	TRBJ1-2	TGTGCCAGCAGCCAACTGACAGGGGACGGCTACACCTTC	CASSQLTGDGYTF
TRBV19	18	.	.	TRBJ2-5	TGTGCCAGTAGTCCGCGACCCCCGGACAGCTCAGGTCAAGAGACCCAGTACTTC	CASSPRPPDSSGQETQYF
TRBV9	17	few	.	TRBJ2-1	TGTGCCAGCAGCGCACCAGCGATCGGTGTGTCCTACAATGAGCAGTTCTTC	CASSAPAIGVSYNEQFF
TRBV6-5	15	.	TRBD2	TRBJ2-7	TGTGCCAGCAAACAGACTAGCGCGCGTATCTACGAGCAGTACTTC	CASKQTSARIYEQYF
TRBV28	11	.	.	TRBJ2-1	TGTGCCAGCAACCACCGAGACCCGCCGTTCTTC	CASNHRDPPFF
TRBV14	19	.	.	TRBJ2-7	TGTGCCAGCAGCCAAGATACGGGGTCGTGGCTGCGCACCTCCTACGAGCAGTACTTC	CASSQDTGSWLRTSYEQYF
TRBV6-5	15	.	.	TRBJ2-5	TGTGCCAGCAGTTACTCCCGGGTCGGGGAAGAGACCCAGTACTTC	CASSYSRVGEETQYF
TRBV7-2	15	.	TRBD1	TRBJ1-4	TGTGCCAGCAGCTCACACAGGGGAAAGAATGAAAAACTGTTTTTT	CASSSHRGKNEKLFF
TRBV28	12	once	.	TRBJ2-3	TGTGCCAGCAGTTTAGTGTCAGATACGCAGTATTTT	CASSLVSDTQYF
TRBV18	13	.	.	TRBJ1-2	TGTGCCAGCTCACCGCAGGGGCCCGATGGCTACACCTTC	CASSPQGPDGYTF
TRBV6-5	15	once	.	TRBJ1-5	TGTGCCAGCAGCCGGAGCTTTGGGGGCAATCAGCCCCAGCATTTT	CASSRSFGGNQPQHF
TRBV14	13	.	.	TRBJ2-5	TGTGCCAGCAGCCTTCCGGGTCTGGGGACCCAGTACTTC	CASSLPGLGTQYF
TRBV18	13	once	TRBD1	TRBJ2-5	TGTGCCAGCGCCGCCGGGACAGGGATTACCCAGTACTTC	CASAAGTGITQYF
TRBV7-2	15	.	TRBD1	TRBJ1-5	TGTGCCAGCAGCAGGACAGGGCCGGGGAATCAGCCCCAGCATTTT	CASSRTGPGNQPQHF
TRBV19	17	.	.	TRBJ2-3	TGTGCCAGTAGTATTGGGGGGACCCCGTTAAGCACAGATACGCAGTATTTT	CASSIGGTPLSTDTQYF
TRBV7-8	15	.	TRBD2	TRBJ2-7	TGTGCCAGCAGCTTAGGGACTAGCGCTTCCTACGAGCAGTACTTC	CASSLGTSASYEQYF
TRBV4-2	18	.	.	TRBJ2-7	TGTGCCAGCAGCCAAGGGTTGGGGCGCCCAGAGGGCATCTACGAGCAGTACTTC	CASSQGLGRPEGIYEQYF
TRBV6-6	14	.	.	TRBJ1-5	TGTGCCAGCAGTAAAGAGGGCAATAATCAGCCCCAGCATTTT	CASSKEGNNQPQHF
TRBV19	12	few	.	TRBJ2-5	TGTGCCAGTAGTATCTCCCTTGGGACCCAGTACTTC	CASSISLGTQYF